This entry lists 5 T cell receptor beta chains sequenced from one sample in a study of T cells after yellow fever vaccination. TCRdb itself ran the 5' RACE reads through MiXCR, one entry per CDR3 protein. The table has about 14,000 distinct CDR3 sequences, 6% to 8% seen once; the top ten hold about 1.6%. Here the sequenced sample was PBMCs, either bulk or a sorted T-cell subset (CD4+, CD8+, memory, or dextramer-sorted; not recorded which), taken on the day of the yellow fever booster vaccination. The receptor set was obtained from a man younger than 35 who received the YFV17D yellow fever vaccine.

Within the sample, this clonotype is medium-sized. The CDR3 loop is CASSLVRGVTGELFF. The CDR3 coding sequence is TGTGCCAGCAGCTTAGTGAGGGGCGTCACCGGGGAGCTGTTTTTT. The gene calls are TRBV7-6 and TRBJ2-2; D possibly uses TRBD1 or TRBD2 (5 bases each). Germline V gene lookup returns CDR1 SGHVS and CDR2 FNYEAQ. V gave up 1 base and J gave up 4 bases, with 10 bases separating them. The CDR3 length is 15 residues.

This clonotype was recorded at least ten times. This CDR3 is CASSQTGTGVTGELFF. The CDR3 DNA follows: TGTGCCAGCTCCCAGACTGGGACAGGGGTCACCGGGGAGCTGTTTTTT. This sequence joins TRBV18 and TRBJ2-2, with 10 bases matching TRBD1. The CDR3 totals 16 residues. The germline CDR1 and CDR2 sequences are KGHSH and LQKENI. The V gene end was trimmed by 6 bases and the J gene end by 4 bases; junction bases not matched to a gene: 8. Variable domain in full (rest from reference TRBV18 and TRBJ2-2): NAGVMQNPRHLVRRRGQEARLRCSPMKGHSHVYWYRQLPEEGLKFMVYLQKENIIDESGMPKERFSAEFPKEGPSILRIQQVVRGDSAAYFCASSQTGTGVTGELFFGEGSRLTVL.

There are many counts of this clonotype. CDR3 in DNA: TGCGCCAGCAGCCGGGGACAGACAGACGCAGATACGCAGTATTTT. Protein: CASSRGQTDADTQYF. The chain links TRBV5-1 to TRBJ2-3; 7 positions agree with TRBD1. The CDR3 runs 15 residues. V lost 4 bases, J lost 4 bases, and 9 bases stayed unmatched. CDR1 and CDR2 from the germline V gene are SGHRS and YFSETQ.

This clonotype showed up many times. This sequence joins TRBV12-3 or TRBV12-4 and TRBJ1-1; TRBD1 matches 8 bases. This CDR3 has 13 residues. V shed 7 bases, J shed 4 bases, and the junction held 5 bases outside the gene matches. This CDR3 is CASTRTGRTEAFF. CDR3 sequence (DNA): TGTGCCAGCACTCGGACAGGGCGCACTGAAGCTTTCTTT.

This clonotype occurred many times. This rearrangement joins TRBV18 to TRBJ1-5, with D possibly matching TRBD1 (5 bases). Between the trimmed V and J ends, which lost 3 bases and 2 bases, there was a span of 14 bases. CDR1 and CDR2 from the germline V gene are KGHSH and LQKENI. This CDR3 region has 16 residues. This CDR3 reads CASSPGQSFRNQPQHF. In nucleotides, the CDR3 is TGTGCCAGCTCACCGGGGCAGTCTTTTCGCAATCAGCCCCAGCATTTT. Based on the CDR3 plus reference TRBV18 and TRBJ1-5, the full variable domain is NAGVMQNPRHLVRRRGQEARLRCSPMKGHSHVYWYRQLPEEGLKFMVYLQKENIIDESGMPKERFSAEFPKEGPSILRIQQVVRGDSAAYFCASSPGQSFRNQPQHFGDGTRLSIL.